Below are 27 T cell receptor beta chains sequenced from a single sample in a study of OX40 agonist ivuxolimab in advanced cancers. The method behind the library was the immunoSEQ multiplex PCR assay. Here the immuneACCESS table is served through TCRdb, limited to in-frame sequences with V and J called. Missing clones are a known gap in these copies; in checked studies unresolved V genes cover under half, and the rest lacks a known reason. The sample table shows 50,000 to 65,000 clones, and about 83% are seen once. The ten top clones hold approximately 4.5% of the sample. The starting material was CD4+ or CD8+ T cells sorted from blood, obtained in a trial of the OX40 agonist ivuxolimab. Receptors were obtained from an adult with an advanced solid tumor such as melanoma, head and neck, liver or kidney cancer.

The chain employs TRBV27 and TRBJ2-7; D is possibly TRBD2 (6 bases). The CDR3 runs 17 residues. The germline V and J ends were trimmed by 0 bases and 0 bases, with 15 bases remaining between them. Germline V gives CDR1 MNHEY, CDR2 SMNVEV (reference sequence). The DNA for the CDR3 is TGTGCCAGCAGTTTATCGCCCCCCGGGACTTACTCCTACGAGCAGTACTTC. Translating it yields CASSLSPPGTYSYEQYF.

As concerns this clone: Other DNA sequences in the same sample also yield this CDR3. The genes are TRBV11-2 and TRBJ2-3; no reliable D call. This CDR3 spans 11 amino acids. The germline V gene has CDR1 SGHAT and CDR2 FQNNGV. Trimming took off 3 bases at V and 6 bases at J, with 4 bases between the two ends. The CDR3 DNA is TGTGCCAGCAGCTTGGCCGATACGCAGTATTTT. Its translation: CASSLADTQYF.

V gene TRBV18 combines with J gene TRBJ1-1, with 7 bases identical to TRBD1. Germline loops: CDR1 KGHSH, CDR2 LQKENI. The CDR3 is made up of 14 amino acids. The junction had 10 bases not matched to a gene; V was cut back by 3 bases and J by 9 bases. This CDR3 is CASSPARDRNKAFF. DNA of the CDR3: TGTGCCAGCTCACCCGCTAGGGACAGAAACAAAGCTTTCTTT.

The V gene is TRBV2, the J gene TRBJ2-2, with D possibly matching TRBD2 (6 bases). V lost 6 bases, J lost 1 base, and 12 bases lay in between. Germline V CDR1 and CDR2: SNHLY, FYNNEI. There are 15 residues in the CDR3. This CDR3 reads CASRSTRQNTGELFF. DNA for the CDR3: TGTGCCAGCAGATCGACTAGACAGAACACCGGGGAGCTGTTTTTT.

The chain couples TRBV9 to TRBJ2-7; TRBD1 matches at 8 bases. V was pared by 4 bases and J by 7 bases, with 13 bases of the junction left unmatched. Germline V gene sequence: CDR1 SGDLS, CDR2 YYNGEE. The CDR3 totals 15 residues. CDR3: CASSRQGLSQGEQYF. The CDR3 DNA reads TGTGCCAGCAGCAGACAGGGGCTTTCCCAAGGGGAGCAGTACTTC. Full variable domain (outside the CDR3, taken from reference TRBV9 and TRBJ2-7): DSGVTQTPKHLITATGQRVTLRCSPRSGDLSVYWYQQSLDQGLQFLIQYYNGEERAKGNILERFSAQQFPDLHSELNLSSLELGDSALYFCASSRQGLSQGEQYFGPGTRLTVT.

This clone was seen only a few times. The rearrangement joins TRBV7-2 to TRBJ1-5; D is ambiguous. V lost 2 bases, J lost 2 bases, and 7 bases lay in between. This CDR3 comprises 14 residues. Germline V gives CDR1 SGHTA, CDR2 FQGNSA. CDR3 region: CASSLKRGNQPQHF. CDR3 nucleotides: TGTGCCAGCAGCTTAAAGAGAGGCAATCAGCCCCAGCATTTT.

The rearrangement joins TRBV7-2 to TRBJ1-6, with D hard to call. CDR1 SGHTA and CDR2 FQGNSA come from the germline V gene. Between the trimmed V and J ends, which lost 4 bases and 6 bases, there was a span of 10 bases. CDR3 length equals 14 residues. CDR3 sequence reads: CASSSPRPNSPLHF. The CDR3 nucleotides are TGTGCCAGCAGCTCGCCCCGACCTAATTCACCCCTCCACTTT.

This chain connects TRBV6-5 to TRBJ2-7, with D possibly TRBD2 on 7 matching bases. Trimming cost V 2 bases and J 3 bases, with 11 bases left between them. Per the germline V gene, CDR1 is MNHEY and CDR2 is SVGAGI. This CDR3 contains 14 residues. The CDR3 loop is CASSYREGGYEQYF. CDR3 nucleotides: TGTGCCAGCAGTTACAGGGAGGGGGGCTACGAGCAGTACTTC.

This clone has only a few counts. V usage is TRBV7-2 and J usage is TRBJ1-2; a possible D gene is TRBD1 (5 bases). The ends were cut back, 4 bases at V and 4 bases at J, with 13 bases in the middle. The germline V gene has CDR1 SGHTA and CDR2 FQGNSA. The CDR3 is 14 amino acids. CDR3 nucleotides: TGTGCCAGCAGCTCACGGGACCGATTCTATGGCTACACCTTC. It codes for CASSSRDRFYGYTF.

The count of this clone is one. This rearrangement joins TRBV28 to TRBJ2-7; 7 bases agree with TRBD1. Trimming at V came to 6 bases and at J to 0 bases, leaving 8 bases not matched to a gene. CDR1 is MDHEN and CDR2 is SYDVKM in the germline V gene. The CDR3 is 15 amino acids. This CDR3 is CASRARQGSSYEQYF. CDR3 nucleotide sequence: TGTGCCAGCAGGGCTAGACAGGGTAGCTCCTACGAGCAGTACTTC.

The chain links TRBV19 to TRBJ1-6; D is possibly TRBD1 (6 bases). This CDR3 has 15 residues. The V gene lost 3 bases and the J gene lost 9 bases, with 15 bases spanning the gap. Germline CDR1 reads LNHDA; CDR2 reads SQIVND (reference sequence). The DNA of the CDR3 is TGTGCCAGTAGTATCAACAGGGATTATCTTTCACCCCTCCACTTT. Amino acid sequence: CASSINRDYLSPLHF.

This clone was recorded once. CDR3 amino acids: CASSSQTTYNEQFF. CDR3 in DNA: TGCGCCAGCAGCTCCCAGACTACATACAATGAGCAGTTCTTC. The chain has TRBV5-1 and TRBJ2-1; D perhaps matches TRBD2 (5 bases). V shed 3 bases and J shed 4 bases, with 11 bases lying between them. The CDR3 covers 14 residues. Germline loops: CDR1 SGHRS, CDR2 YFSETQ.

This clone was found a few times. V gene TRBV28 combines with J gene TRBJ1-5; a possible D gene is TRBD1 (6 bases). The CDR3 has 15 residues. Looked up from germline, CDR1 is MDHEN and CDR2 is SYDVKM. Trimming pared 5 bases from V and 4 bases from J, leaving 15 bases between. The CDR3 loop reads CASSPLGTLNQPQHF. For the CDR3, the DNA is TGTGCCAGCAGTCCGCTGGGGACACTTAATCAGCCCCAGCATTTT.

The V and J genes are TRBV5-1 and TRBJ2-2, with TRBD2 matching 8 bases. After removal of 2 bases from V and 5 bases from J, the junction contained 2 bases not matched to a gene. Germline V gene data show CDR1 as SGHRS and CDR2 as YFSETQ. This CDR3 region has 14 residues. As DNA, the CDR3 is TGCGCCAGCAGCTTACAGCGGGAGACCGGGGAGCTGTTTTTT. Translation gives CASSLQRETGELFF.

The rearrangement links TRBV29-1 to TRBJ2-1; D uncertain. CDR1 and CDR2 from the germline V gene are SQVTM and ANQGSEA. The V and J ends lost 7 bases and 7 bases respectively, with 11 bases between them. The length of the CDR3 is 11 residues. DNA of the CDR3: TGCAGCGCCGGCCGTGCGAATGAGCAGTTCTTC. Translating it yields CSAGRANEQFF.

V and J are TRBV6-1 and TRBJ1-6; D uncertain. The germline V gene encodes CDR1 MNHNS and CDR2 SASEGT. V gave up 2 bases and J gave up 0 bases, with 14 bases separating them. The CDR3 covers 18 residues. The CDR3 nucleotides are TGTGCCAGCAGTGAAAAGGGTCCGGGGAACTCCTATAATTCACCCCTCCACTTT. As protein: CASSEKGPGNSYNSPLHF.

This chain uses TRBV28 with TRBJ2-2; TRBD2 aligns across 13 bases. CDR1 MDHEN and CDR2 SYDVKM come from the germline V gene. This CDR3 has 15 residues. The V and J ends lost 10 bases and 7 bases, in that order; junction bases with no gene match: 9. The DNA of the CDR3 is TGTGCCACCGAACTAGCGGGAGGGATTGGCGGGGAGCTGTTTTTT. Translating it yields CATELAGGIGGELFF.

This chain connects TRBV18 to TRBJ2-1; weak D call: TRBD1 (5 bases). Germline V lookup: CDR1 KGHSH, CDR2 LQKENI. V was cut by 5 bases and J by 4 bases, with 12 bases left in between. The length of the CDR3 is 14 residues. The CDR3 loop is CASSEQGVYNEQFF. CDR3 DNA: TGTGCCAGCTCAGAGCAGGGCGTTTACAATGAGCAGTTCTTC.

The sample holds a few counts of this clone. V usage is TRBV28 and J usage is TRBJ2-7; 9 nucleotides line up with TRBD1. J lost 3 bases, V lost 4 bases, and 7 bases had no gene match. Germline-derived CDR1 and CDR2 are MDHEN and SYDVKM. The CDR3 loop spans 15 amino acids. This CDR3 reads CASSYPGTGNYEQYF. Here the CDR3 DNA reads TGTGCCAGCAGTTACCCCGGGACAGGGAACTACGAGCAGTACTTC.

The chain couples TRBV30 to TRBJ2-7, with a possible D match to TRBD1 (6 bases). V was pared by 3 bases and J by 2 bases, with 14 bases between. CDR1 is GTSNPN and CDR2 is SVGIG in the germline V gene (reference sequence). This CDR3 contains 14 residues. CDR3 DNA: TGTGCCTGGAGGGTCGGGACAAATACCTACGAGCAGTACTTC. This encodes CAWRVGTNTYEQYF.

The V call is TRBV7-3, the J call TRBJ2-7, with TRBD1 matching 8 bases. The length of the CDR3 is 13 residues. With 3 bases clipped from V and 6 bases from J, the junction kept 4 bases outside the gene matches. The V gene's germline CDR1 is SGHTA and CDR2 FQGTGA. In DNA, the CDR3 is TGTGCCAGCAGCTTGGACACAGGGGGCGAGCAGTACTTC. Protein: CASSLDTGGEQYF.

This rearrangement joins TRBV5-7 to TRBJ1-1; D gene uncertain. TRBV5-7 is flagged as an ORF with uncertain function. Deletions cut 4 bases from V and 10 bases from J, with 5 bases between. The CDR3 loop spans 9 amino acids. The CDR3 nucleotides read TGTGCCAGCAGCCGCGGAGCTTTCTTT. Its protein product is CASSRGAFF.

V gene TRBV2 combines with J gene TRBJ2-5; D gene unclear. Per germline, CDR1 SNHLY and CDR2 FYNNEI. The CDR3 length is 15 residues. V gave up 5 bases and J gave up 0 bases, with 13 bases separating them. CDR3 sequence: CASSLTGLYQETQYF. In DNA form, the CDR3 reads TGTGCCAGCAGTTTGACTGGATTGTACCAAGAGACCCAGTACTTC.

The CDR3 nucleotides are TGTGCCGCCCGAGGCCGGAACGAGCAGTACTTC. This codes for CAARGRNEQYF. J is TRBJ2-7 and V is TRBV28; no reliable D call. Trimming removed 11 bases from V and 5 bases from J, with 13 bases in between. This CDR3 region has 11 residues. Germline CDR1 and CDR2: MDHEN and SYDVKM.

The J gene is TRBJ1-1, the V gene TRBV7-9; no definite D call. Germline values: CDR1 SEHNR, CDR2 FQNEAQ (reference sequence). The CDR3 runs to 13 residues. The ends were cut back, 4 bases at V and 12 bases at J, with 18 bases in the middle. The CDR3: CASSSTDAAGTFF. CDR3 sequence (DNA): TGTGCCAGCAGCTCTACCGACGCAGCTGGGACTTTCTTT.

CDR3 DNA: TGTGCCAGCAGTGATCAGGCAGGAGAAAATGAAAAACTGTTTTTT. Residues: CASSDQAGENEKLFF. V usage is TRBV6-1 and J usage is TRBJ1-4; D not certain. The V gene's germline CDR1 is MNHNS and CDR2 SASEGT. The CDR3 is 15 amino acids. Trimming left V 3 bases short and J 5 bases short, with 13 bases between.

This rearrangement joins TRBV10-1 to TRBJ2-1; 10 bases match TRBD1. The length of the CDR3 is 14 residues. With 2 bases clipped from V and 7 bases from J, the junction kept 2 bases outside the gene matches. CDR1 is WNHNN and CDR2 is SYGVQD in the germline V gene (reference sequence). The CDR3 is CASSEAGQGNEQFF. CDR3 nucleotide sequence: TGCGCCAGCAGTGAGGCGGGACAGGGGAATGAGCAGTTCTTC.